This TCR beta chain is from a study of blood T cells in healthy people across ages. It was with a sample-barcoded 5' primer and a J-beta primer mix that a second PCR of roughly 7 to 12 cycles was run. TCRdb re-derived calls from the 5' RACE reads in MiXCR, one entry per CDR3 protein. The sample lists about 1.1 million distinct CDR3 sequences; 30% to 40% were seen once. Germline CDR1 SNHLY, CDR2 FYNNEI. The CDR3 runs to 12 residues. V lost 8 bases and J lost 8, with 14 bases in between. This chain uses TRBV2 with TRBJ2-3; D gene uncertain. This TCR came from a man aged 18-30 years in good health. Sequenced input: blood. CDR3 DNA: TGTGCCAGCGAAGAAGGCACCGGTACGCAGTATTTT. Its translation is CASEEGTGTQYF.